The 12 T cell receptor beta chains given below trace back to one sample, sequenced in a study of T cells in localized non-small cell lung cancer. This table comes from immunoSEQ multiplex PCR, and its TCRdb copy is limited to in-frame clones, with some not included. Of 2,000 to 2,500 clones listed, approximately 24% are singletons. This specimen consisted of lung tumor tissue, obtained before any cancer treatment. These receptors were taken from a woman aged 40 to 75 with stage II lung adenocarcinoma.

A few counts support this clone. The J gene is TRBJ1-4, the V gene TRBV14, with D unclear. Per the germline V gene, CDR1 is SGHDN and CDR2 is FVKESK. This CDR3 is built from 13 residues. V lost 4 bases and J lost 7, with 10 bases in between. This CDR3 reads CASSLVIGEKLFF. The CDR3 DNA reads as TGTGCCAGCAGCCTAGTCATTGGTGAAAAACTGTTTTTT.

In its sample, this clone is medium-sized. The rearrangement joins TRBV6-8 to TRBJ2-7; D is uncertain. Trimming shortened V by 5 bases and J by 5 bases, and 16 bases separated the two germline ends. There are 14 residues in the CDR3. The germline gives CDR1 MNHGY, CDR2 SAAAGT. The CDR3 DNA follows: TGTGCCAGCAGTGATCCGGGTTCAAAAAACGAGCAGTACTTC. Amino acid sequence: CASSDPGSKNEQYF.

The V call is TRBV5-1, the J call TRBJ1-1; the match to TRBD1 covers 11 bases. The germline V gene has CDR1 SGHRS and CDR2 YFSETQ. This CDR3 comprises 18 residues. With 0 bases clipped from V and 0 bases from J, the junction kept 7 bases outside the gene matches. This CDR3 is CASSLGRTGGSLNTEAFF. The CDR3 DNA is TGCGCCAGCAGCTTGGGACGGACAGGGGGCTCCTTGAACACTGAAGCTTTCTTT.

V usage is TRBV7-2 and J usage is TRBJ1-1, with 7 bases that match TRBD1. After removal of 5 bases from V and 3 bases from J, the junction contained 3 bases not matched to a gene. Germline CDR1 reads SGHTA; CDR2 reads FQGNSA. This CDR3 is 13 amino acids long. In nucleotides, the CDR3 is TGTGCCAGCAGCCGAGGACAGGACACTGAAGCTTTCTTT. As protein: CASSRGQDTEAFF.

This clone has just a few counts. The chain carries TRBV6-8 and TRBJ2-7; 12 nucleotides match TRBD2. The V gene's germline CDR1 is MNHGY and CDR2 SAAAGT. The CDR3 sequence is 16 residues long. The J segment lost 2 bases and the V segment lost 10 bases, leaving 12 bases of the junction unmatched. CDR3 sequence (DNA): TGTGCCACCCAACTAGCGGGGGGCCCAGGTACCTACGAGCAGTACTTC. It translates to CATQLAGGPGTYEQYF.

V is TRBV19 and J is TRBJ1-5, with TRBD1 as a possible D gene (6 bases). V was trimmed by 7 bases and J by 5 bases, leaving 12 bases between them. The CDR3 extends over 13 amino acids. CDR1 is LNHDA and CDR2 is SQIVND in the germline V gene (reference sequence). For the CDR3, the DNA is TGTGCCAGTAAGGCAGGGGTTGATCAGCCCCAGCATTTT. This codes for CASKAGVDQPQHF.

J is TRBJ2-1 and V is TRBV6-8, with 10 bases lining up with TRBD2. With V trimmed by 10 bases and J by 4 bases, 16 bases remained unmatched. The germline V gene encodes CDR1 MNHGY and CDR2 SAAAGT. The CDR3 is 17 amino acids. The CDR3 DNA reads as TGTGCCATCACCAAAACTCTAGGACTAGCGGATTACAATGAGCAGTTCTTC. It specifies CAITKTLGLADYNEQFF.

V gene TRBV28 combines with J gene TRBJ2-7; 11 bases map to TRBD2. Trimming at V came to 3 bases and at J to 7 bases, leaving 8 bases not matched to a gene. There are 15 residues in the CDR3. The V gene's germline CDR1 is MDHEN and CDR2 SYDVKM. The CDR3 is CASSFETSGKKEQYF. The CDR3, as DNA: TGTGCCAGCAGTTTCGAGACTAGCGGGAAGAAAGAGCAGTACTTC.

This clone was detected only a few times. The chain recombines TRBV25-1 with TRBJ1-4; perhaps TRBD1 as D (6 bases). The CDR3 runs 17 residues. Germline V gene lookup returns CDR1 MGHDK and CDR2 SYGVNS. Trimming removed 3 bases from V and 6 bases from J, with 20 bases in between. The DNA for the CDR3 is TGTGCCAGCAGTGACCCCCAAAGACAGGCATTCGATGAAAAACTGTTTTTT. Translating it yields CASSDPQRQAFDEKLFF.

In its sample, this clone is medium-sized. The chain employs TRBV11-3 and TRBJ1-1; 7 nucleotides match TRBD1. The CDR3 totals 14 residues. Per the germline V gene, CDR1 is SGHNT and CDR2 is YENEEA. V lost 0 bases and J lost 11; bases outside the gene matches: 9. This CDR3 is CASSLEGRQGRAFF. The DNA for the CDR3 is TGTGCCAGCAGCTTAGAGGGGAGACAGGGAAGGGCTTTCTTT.

The chain joins TRBV7-8 to TRBJ1-2; 7 nucleotides match TRBD1. In germline, CDR1 is SGHVS, CDR2 FQNEAQ. The ends lost 5 bases at V and 4 bases at J; junction bases unmatched: 13. The CDR3 covers 16 residues. CDR3 loop: CASSRQLQGWSYGYTF. Written as DNA, the CDR3 is TGTGCCAGCAGCCGACAACTACAGGGGTGGAGCTATGGCTACACCTTC.

The chain couples TRBV6-8 to TRBJ2-1, with a weak D call TRBD2 (6 bases). Germline loops: CDR1 MNHGY, CDR2 SAAAGT. Trimming took off 4 bases at V and 7 bases at J, with 11 bases between the two ends. This CDR3 is built from 13 residues. As DNA, the CDR3 is TGTGCCAGCAGTTCAGCCCTAGCGAATGAGCAGTTCTTC. Its translation: CASSSALANEQFF.